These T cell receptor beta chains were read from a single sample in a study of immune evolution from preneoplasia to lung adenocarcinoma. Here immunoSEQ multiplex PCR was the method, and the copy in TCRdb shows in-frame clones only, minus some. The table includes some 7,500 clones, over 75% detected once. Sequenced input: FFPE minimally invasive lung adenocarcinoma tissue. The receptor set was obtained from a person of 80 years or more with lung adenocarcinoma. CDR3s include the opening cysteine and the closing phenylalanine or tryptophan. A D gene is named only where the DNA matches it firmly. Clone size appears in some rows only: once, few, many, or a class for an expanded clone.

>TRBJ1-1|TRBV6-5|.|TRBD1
CASSYTQGAFTEAFF
TGTGCCAGCAGTTACACACAGGGGGCATTCACTGAAGCTTTCTTT
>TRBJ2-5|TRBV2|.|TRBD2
CASSGLAGGDETQYF
TGTGCCAGCAGTGGCCTAGCGGGGGGAGATGAGACCCAGTACTTC
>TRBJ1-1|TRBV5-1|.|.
CASSPDTLVNTEAFF
TGCGCCAGCAGCCCGGACACGTTAGTGAACACTGAAGCTTTCTTT
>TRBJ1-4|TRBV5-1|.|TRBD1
CASSLGTAPTNEKLFF
TGCGCCAGCAGCCTCGGGACAGCCCCAACTAATGAAAAACTGTTTTTT
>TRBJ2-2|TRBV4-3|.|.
CASSGVTGELFF
TGCGCCAGCAGCGGGGTCACCGGGGAGCTGTTTTTT
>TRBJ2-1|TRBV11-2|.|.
CASSLDGGAGSAQFF
TGTGCCAGCAGCTTAGACGGGGGCGCAGGGTCGGCGCAGTTCTTC
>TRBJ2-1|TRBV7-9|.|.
CASSLGPDVQFF
TGTGCCAGCAGCTTAGGTCCAGATGTCCAGTTCTTC
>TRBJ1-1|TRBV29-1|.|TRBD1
CSLYRGPNTEAFF
TGCAGCCTATACAGGGGGCCTAACACTGAAGCTTTCTTT
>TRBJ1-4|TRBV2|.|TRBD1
CASSPDRVVGETNEKLFF
TGTGCCAGCAGTCCGGACAGGGTCGTGGGGGAAACTAATGAAAAACTGTTTTTT
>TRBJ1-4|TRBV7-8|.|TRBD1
CASSLDRGEKLFF
TGTGCCAGCAGCCTCGACAGGGGTGAAAAACTGTTTTTT
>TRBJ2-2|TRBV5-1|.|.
CASNKVKMDTGELFF
TGCGCCAGCAATAAGGTGAAGATGGACACCGGGGAGCTGTTTTTT
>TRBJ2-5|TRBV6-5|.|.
CASSYSISAGRETQYF
TGTGCCAGCAGTTACTCGATATCGGCGGGGAGAGAGACCCAGTACTTC
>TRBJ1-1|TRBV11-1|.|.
CASSLPREGAFF
TGTGCCAGCAGCTTACCCAGGGAAGGAGCTTTCTTT
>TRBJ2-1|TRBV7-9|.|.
CASSYRQSSSYNEQFF
TGTGCCAGCAGCTACCGACAGTCGAGCTCCTACAATGAGCAGTTCTTC
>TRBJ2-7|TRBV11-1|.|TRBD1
CASSPRTGYLYEQYF
TGTGCCAGCAGCCCTCGGACAGGTTACCTCTACGAGCAGTACTTC
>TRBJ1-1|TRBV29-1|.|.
CSVDGFRGAEAFF
TGCAGCGTTGACGGTTTTAGGGGTGCTGAAGCTTTCTTT
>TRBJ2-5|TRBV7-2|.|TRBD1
CASSFGQGEAQYF
TGTGCCAGCAGCTTCGGACAGGGGGAGGCCCAGTACTTC
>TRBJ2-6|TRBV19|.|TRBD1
CASSSGQASGANVLTF
TGTGCCAGTAGTTCGGGACAGGCCTCTGGGGCCAACGTCCTGACTTTC
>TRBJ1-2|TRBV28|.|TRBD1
CASSPTQGAGYGYTF
TGTGCCAGCAGCCCTACCCAGGGGGCTGGCTATGGCTACACCTTC
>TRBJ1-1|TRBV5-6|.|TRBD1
CANSFIGQGVEAFF
TGTGCCAACAGCTTCATCGGACAGGGGGTGGAAGCTTTCTTT
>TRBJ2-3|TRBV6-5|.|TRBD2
CASSYTGGSTDTQYF
TGTGCCAGCAGTTACACGGGGGGTAGCACAGATACGCAGTATTTT
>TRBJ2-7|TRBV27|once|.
CASSLSFVAYEQYF
TGTGCCAGCAGTTTATCGTTCGTAGCCTACGAGCAGTACTTC
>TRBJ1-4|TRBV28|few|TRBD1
CASSSGQGPSGKEKLFF
TGTGCCAGCAGTTCGGGACAGGGACCCTCAGGGAAGGAAAAACTGTTTTTT
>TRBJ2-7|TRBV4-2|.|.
CASSQEWTAEREQYF
TGTGCCAGCAGCCAGGAATGGACAGCAGAAAGGGAGCAGTACTTC
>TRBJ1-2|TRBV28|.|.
CASRPGEGAYGYTF
TGTGCCAGCAGACCCGGGGAGGGTGCCTATGGCTACACCTTC
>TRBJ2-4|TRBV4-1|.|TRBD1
CASSQVGGVGTGGSLNIQYF
TGCGCCAGCAGCCAAGTGGGGGGGGTAGGGACAGGGGGCTCCCTCAACATTCAGTACTTC
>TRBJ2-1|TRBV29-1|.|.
CSVEERADFYTIREQFF
TGCAGCGTTGAAGAAAGGGCAGACTTCTATACAATTCGTGAGCAGTTCTTC
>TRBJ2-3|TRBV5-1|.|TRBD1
CASSPGTGGRADTQYF
TGCGCCAGCAGCCCCGGGACAGGGGGTAGGGCAGATACGCAGTATTTT
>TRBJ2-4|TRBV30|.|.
CAWSEGSHIQYF
TGTGCCTGGAGTGAGGGCTCTCACATTCAGTACTTC
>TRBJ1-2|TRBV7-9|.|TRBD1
CASSRQGYGYTF
TGTGCCAGCAGTCGACAGGGCTATGGCTACACCTTC
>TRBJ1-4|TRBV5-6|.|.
CASSLYRRNEKLFF
TGTGCCAGCAGCTTGTACCGAAGGAATGAAAAACTGTTTTTT
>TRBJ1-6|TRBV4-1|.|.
CASSQDRRDNSPLHF
TGCGCCAGCAGCCAAGATCGACGGGATAATTCACCCCTCCACTTT
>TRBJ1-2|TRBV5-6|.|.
CASSSDRQPSF
TGTGCCAGCAGTTCCGACCGCCAGCCTTCGTTC
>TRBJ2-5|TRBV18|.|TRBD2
CASSHPNGGETQYF
TGTGCCAGCTCTCACCCAAACGGGGGGGAGACCCAGTACTTC
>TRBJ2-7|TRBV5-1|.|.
CASSLTRSRDEQYF
TGCGCCAGCAGCTTAACGCGATCTCGGGACGAGCAGTACTTC
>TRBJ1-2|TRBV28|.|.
CASSYRENYGYTF
TGTGCCAGCAGTTACAGGGAAAACTATGGCTACACCTTC
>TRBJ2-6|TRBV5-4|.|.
CASSLPRVTGANVLTF
TGTGCCAGCAGCTTGCCGAGGGTGACTGGGGCCAACGTCCTGACTTTC
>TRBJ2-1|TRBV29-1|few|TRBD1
CSVLGQGGYNEQFF
TGCAGCGTATTGGGACAGGGGGGCTACAATGAGCAGTTCTTC
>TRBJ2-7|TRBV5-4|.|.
CASSLAPEGEQYF
TGTGCCAGCAGCTTGGCCCCCGAGGGCGAGCAGTACTTC
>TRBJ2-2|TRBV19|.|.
CASTPDPGDTGELFF
TGTGCCAGTACCCCGGACCCCGGGGACACCGGGGAGCTGTTTTTT